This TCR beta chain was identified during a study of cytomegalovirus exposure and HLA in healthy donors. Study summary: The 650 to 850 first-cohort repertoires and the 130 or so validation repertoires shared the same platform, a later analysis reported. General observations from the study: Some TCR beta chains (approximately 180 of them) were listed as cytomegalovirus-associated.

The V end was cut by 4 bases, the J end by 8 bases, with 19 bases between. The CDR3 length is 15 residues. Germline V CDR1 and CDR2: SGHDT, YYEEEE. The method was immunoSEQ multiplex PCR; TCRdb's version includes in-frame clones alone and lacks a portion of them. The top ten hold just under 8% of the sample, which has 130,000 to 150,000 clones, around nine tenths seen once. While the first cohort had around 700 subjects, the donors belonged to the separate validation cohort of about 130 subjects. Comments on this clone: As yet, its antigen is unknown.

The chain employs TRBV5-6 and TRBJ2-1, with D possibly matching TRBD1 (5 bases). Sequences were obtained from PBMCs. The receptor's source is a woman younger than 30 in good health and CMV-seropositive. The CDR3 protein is CASSPRPSGSHEQFF. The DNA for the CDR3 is TGTGCCAGCAGCCCACGGCCGTCAGGGTCCCATGAGCAGTTCTTC.